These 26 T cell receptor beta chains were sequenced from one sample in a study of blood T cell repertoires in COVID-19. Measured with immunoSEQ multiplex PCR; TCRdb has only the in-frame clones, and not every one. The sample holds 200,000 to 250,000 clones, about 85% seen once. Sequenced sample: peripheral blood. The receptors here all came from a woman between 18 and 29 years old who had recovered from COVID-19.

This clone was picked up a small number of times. The CDR3 DNA follows: TGTGCCAGCAGCCAATACCTGACAGAAAAAGCTTTCTTT. This encodes CASSQYLTEKAFF. The chain uses TRBV3-1 (or the pseudogene TRBV3-2) and TRBJ1-1; D perhaps matches TRBD1 (5 bases). This CDR3 has 13 amino acids. Trimming stripped 2 bases from V and 9 bases from J, with 13 bases between. The germline CDR1 and CDR2 sequences are LGHDT and YNNKEL (reference sequence).

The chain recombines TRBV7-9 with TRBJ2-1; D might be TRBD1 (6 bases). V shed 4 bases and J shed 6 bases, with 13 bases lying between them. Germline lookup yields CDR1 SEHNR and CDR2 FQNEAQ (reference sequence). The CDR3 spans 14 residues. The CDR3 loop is CASSSGTNPNEQFF. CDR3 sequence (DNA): TGTGCCAGCAGCTCAGGGACAAACCCCAATGAGCAGTTCTTC.

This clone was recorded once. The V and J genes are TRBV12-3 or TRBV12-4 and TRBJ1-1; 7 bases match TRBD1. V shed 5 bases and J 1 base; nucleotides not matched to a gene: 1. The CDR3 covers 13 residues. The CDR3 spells CASSRTGNTEAFF. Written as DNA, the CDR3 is TGTGCCAGCAGTCGGACAGGGAACACTGAAGCTTTCTTT.

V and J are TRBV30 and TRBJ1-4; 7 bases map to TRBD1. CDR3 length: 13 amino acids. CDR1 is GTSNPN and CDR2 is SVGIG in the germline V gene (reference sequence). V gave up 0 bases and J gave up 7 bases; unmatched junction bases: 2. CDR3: CAWSVRDSEKLFF. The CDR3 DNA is TGTGCCTGGAGTGTTCGGGACAGTGAAAAACTGTTTTTT. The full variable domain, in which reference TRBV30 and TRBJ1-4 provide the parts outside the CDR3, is SQTIHQWPATLVQPVGSPLSLECTVEGTSNPNLYWYRQAAGRGLQLLFYSVGIGQISSEVPQNLSASRPQDRQFILSSKKLLLSDSGFYLCAWSVRDSEKLFFGSGTQLSVL.

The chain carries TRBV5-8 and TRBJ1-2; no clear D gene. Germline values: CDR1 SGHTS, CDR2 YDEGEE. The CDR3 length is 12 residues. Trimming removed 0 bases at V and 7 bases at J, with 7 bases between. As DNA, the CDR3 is TGTGCCAGCAGCTTGGGATACGGTGGCTACACCTTC. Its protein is CASSLGYGGYTF.

The CDR3 coding sequence is TGTGCCAGCAGCTTCGGACCCGGAGGGCTCGAGCAGTACTTC. Protein product: CASSFGPGGLEQYF. The chain joins TRBV5-8 to TRBJ2-7; perhaps TRBD2 as D (6 bases). The CDR3 is 14 amino acids. Trimming left V 2 bases short and J 6 bases short, with 15 bases between. The germline V gene encodes CDR1 SGHTS and CDR2 YDEGEE.

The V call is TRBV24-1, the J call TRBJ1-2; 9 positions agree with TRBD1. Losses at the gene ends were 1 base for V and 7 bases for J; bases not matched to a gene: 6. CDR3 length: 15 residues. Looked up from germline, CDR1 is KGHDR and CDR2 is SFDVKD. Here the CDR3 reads CATSDFGDRVFGYTF. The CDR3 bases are TGTGCCACCAGTGATTTTGGGGACAGGGTTTTTGGCTACACCTTC.

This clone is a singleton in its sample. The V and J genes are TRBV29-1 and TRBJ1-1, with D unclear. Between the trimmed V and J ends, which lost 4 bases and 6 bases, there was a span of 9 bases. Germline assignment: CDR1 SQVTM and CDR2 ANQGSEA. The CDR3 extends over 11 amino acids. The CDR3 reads CSVGEGAEAFF. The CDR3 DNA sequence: TGCAGCGTTGGTGAGGGAGCTGAAGCTTTCTTT. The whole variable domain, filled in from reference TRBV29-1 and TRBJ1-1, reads SAVISQKPSRDICQRGTSLTIQCQVDSQVTMMFWYRQQPGQSLTLIATANQGSEATYESGFVIDKFPISRPNLTFSTLTVSNMSPEDSSIYLCSVGEGAEAFFGQGTRLTVV.

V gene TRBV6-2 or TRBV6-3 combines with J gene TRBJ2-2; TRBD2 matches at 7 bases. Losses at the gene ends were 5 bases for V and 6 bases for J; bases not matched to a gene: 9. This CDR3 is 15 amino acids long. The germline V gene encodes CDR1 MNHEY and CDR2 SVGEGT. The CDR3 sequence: CASSQPREEPGELFF. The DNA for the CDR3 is TGTGCCAGCAGTCAACCACGGGAGGAGCCCGGGGAGCTGTTTTTT.

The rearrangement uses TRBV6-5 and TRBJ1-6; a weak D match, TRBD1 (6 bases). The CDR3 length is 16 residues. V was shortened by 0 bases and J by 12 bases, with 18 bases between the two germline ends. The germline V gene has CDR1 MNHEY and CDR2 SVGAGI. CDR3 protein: CASSYSHSGEPGPLHF. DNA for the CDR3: TGTGCCAGCAGTTACTCCCACTCAGGGGAACCGGGACCCCTCCACTTT.

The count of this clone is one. CDR3 sequence: CAGGRGPNTEAFF. CDR3 in DNA: TGTGCCGGAGGCAGGGGGCCGAACACTGAAGCTTTCTTT. J is TRBJ1-1 and V is TRBV6-6; 8 bases fit TRBD1. The CDR3 consists of 13 residues. V lost 11 bases to trimming and J lost 1 base; unmatched junction nucleotides: 6. Germline assignment: CDR1 MNHNY and CDR2 SVGAGI (reference sequence).

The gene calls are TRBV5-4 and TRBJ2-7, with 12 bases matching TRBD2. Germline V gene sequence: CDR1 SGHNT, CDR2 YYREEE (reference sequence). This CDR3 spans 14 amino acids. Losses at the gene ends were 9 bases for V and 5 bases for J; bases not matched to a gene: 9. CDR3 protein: CAIGLAGGGHEQYF. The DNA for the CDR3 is TGTGCCATCGGTCTAGCGGGAGGGGGCCACGAGCAGTACTTC.

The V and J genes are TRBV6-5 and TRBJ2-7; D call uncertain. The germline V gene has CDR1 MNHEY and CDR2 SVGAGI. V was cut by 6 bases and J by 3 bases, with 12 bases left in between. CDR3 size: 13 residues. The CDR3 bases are TGTGCCAGCAGCCGGCGGATGGTCTACGAGCAGTACTTC. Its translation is CASSRRMVYEQYF.

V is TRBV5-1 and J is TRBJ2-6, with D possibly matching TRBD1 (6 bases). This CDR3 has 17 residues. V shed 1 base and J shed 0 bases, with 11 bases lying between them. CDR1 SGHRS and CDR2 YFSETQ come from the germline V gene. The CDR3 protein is CASSLKAGDSGANVLTF. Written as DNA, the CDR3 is TGCGCCAGCAGCTTGAAGGCAGGGGACTCTGGGGCCAACGTCCTGACTTTC.

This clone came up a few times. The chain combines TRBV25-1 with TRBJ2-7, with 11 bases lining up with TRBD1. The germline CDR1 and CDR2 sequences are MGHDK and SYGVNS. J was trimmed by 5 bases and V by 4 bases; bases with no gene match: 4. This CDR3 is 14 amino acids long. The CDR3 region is CASSGRTGGDEQYF. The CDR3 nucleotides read TGTGCCAGCAGTGGTAGGACAGGGGGCGACGAGCAGTACTTC.

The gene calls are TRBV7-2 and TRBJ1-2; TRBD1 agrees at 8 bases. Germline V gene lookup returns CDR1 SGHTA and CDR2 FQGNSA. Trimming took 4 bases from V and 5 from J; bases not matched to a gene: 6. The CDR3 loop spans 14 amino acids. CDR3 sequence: CASSSGQGPYGYTF. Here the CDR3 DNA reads TGTGCCAGCAGCTCAGGACAGGGCCCATATGGCTACACCTTC.

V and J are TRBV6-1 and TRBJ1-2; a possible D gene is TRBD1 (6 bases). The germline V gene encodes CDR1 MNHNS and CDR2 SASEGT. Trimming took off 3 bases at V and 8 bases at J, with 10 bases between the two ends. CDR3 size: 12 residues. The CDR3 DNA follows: TGTGCCAGCAGTGACAGGGGTGAAGGCTACACCTTC. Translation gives CASSDRGEGYTF.

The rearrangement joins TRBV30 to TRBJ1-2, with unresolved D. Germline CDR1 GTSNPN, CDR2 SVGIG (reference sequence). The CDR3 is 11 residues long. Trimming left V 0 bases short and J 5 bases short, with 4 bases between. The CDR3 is CAWSVYYGYTF. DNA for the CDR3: TGTGCCTGGAGTGTTTATTATGGCTACACCTTC.

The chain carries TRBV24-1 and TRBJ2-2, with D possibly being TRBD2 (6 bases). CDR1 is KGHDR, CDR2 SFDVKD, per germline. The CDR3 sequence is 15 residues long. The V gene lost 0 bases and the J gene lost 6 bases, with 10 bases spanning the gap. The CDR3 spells CATSDLTSPPGELFF. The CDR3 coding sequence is TGTGCCACCAGTGATTTGACTAGCCCCCCCGGGGAGCTGTTTTTT.

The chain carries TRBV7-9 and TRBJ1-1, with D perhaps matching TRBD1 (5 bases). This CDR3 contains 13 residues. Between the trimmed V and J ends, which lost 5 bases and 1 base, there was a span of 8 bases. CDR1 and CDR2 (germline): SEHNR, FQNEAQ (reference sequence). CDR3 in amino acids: CASSRQPNTEAFF. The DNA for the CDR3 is TGTGCCAGCAGCCGACAGCCGAACACTGAAGCTTTCTTT.

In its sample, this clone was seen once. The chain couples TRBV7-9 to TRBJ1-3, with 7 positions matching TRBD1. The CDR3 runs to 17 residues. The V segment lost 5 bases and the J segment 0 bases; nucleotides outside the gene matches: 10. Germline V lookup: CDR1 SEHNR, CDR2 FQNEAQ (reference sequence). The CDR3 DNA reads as TGTGCCAGCAGCATCCGAAGGGGGCTAAGCTCTGGAAACACCATATATTTT. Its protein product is CASSIRRGLSSGNTIYF. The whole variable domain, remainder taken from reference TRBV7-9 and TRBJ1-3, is DTGVSQNPRHKITKRGQNVTFRCDPISEHNRLYWYRQTLGQGPEFLTYFQNEAQLEKSRLLSDRFSAERPKGSFSTLEIQRTEQGDSAMYLCASSIRRGLSSGNTIYFGEGSWLTVV.

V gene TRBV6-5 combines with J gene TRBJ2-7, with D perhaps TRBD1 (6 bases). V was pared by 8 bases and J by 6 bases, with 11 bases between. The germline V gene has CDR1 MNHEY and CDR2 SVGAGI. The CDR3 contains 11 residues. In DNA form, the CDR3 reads TGTGCCAGCCTGCGGACAGCCGAGCAGTACTTC. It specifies CASLRTAEQYF.

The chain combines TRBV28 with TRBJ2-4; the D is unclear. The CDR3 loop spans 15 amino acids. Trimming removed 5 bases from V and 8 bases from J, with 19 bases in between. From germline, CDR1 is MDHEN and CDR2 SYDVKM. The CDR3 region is CASSPVPVGVDIQYF. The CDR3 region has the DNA TGTGCCAGCAGTCCGGTCCCGGTAGGAGTGGACATTCAGTACTTC.

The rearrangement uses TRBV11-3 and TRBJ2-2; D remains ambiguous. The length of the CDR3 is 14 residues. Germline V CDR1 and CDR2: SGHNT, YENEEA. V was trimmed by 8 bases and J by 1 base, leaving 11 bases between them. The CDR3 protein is CASGVSGNTGELFF. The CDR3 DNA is TGTGCCAGCGGAGTGAGTGGGAACACCGGGGAGCTGTTTTTT.

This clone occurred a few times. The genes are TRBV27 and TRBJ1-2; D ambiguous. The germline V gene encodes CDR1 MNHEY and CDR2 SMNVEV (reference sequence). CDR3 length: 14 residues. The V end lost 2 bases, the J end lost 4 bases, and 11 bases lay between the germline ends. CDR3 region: CASSLGGSPYGYTF. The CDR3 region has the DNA TGTGCCAGCAGTTTAGGCGGGTCCCCCTATGGCTACACCTTC.

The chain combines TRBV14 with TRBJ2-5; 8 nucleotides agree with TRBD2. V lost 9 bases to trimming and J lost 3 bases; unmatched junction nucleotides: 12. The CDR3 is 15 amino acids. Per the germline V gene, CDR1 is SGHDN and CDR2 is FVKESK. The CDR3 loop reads CASSLRTSSKETQYF. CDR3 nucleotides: TGTGCCAGTTCCCTAAGGACTAGCAGTAAAGAGACCCAGTACTTC.